Sequencing of this T cell receptor (beta chain) was carried out in a study of T cell responses to AZD1222 COVID-19 vaccine (dated by TCRdb to the early 2020s). At the level of the whole study: AZD1222 recipients with second doses at about 4 weeks or about 12 weeks were pooled, because spike-specific TCR depth and breadth did not differ between schedules. Trial participants were enrolled by age into 18-55, 56-69 and 70-plus year subgroups, with roughly 160, 29 and 62 TCR-sequenced participants respectively. A total of over 230 trial participants underwent TCR sequencing, of whom under 220 had received two doses of AZD1222 and about 26 had received two doses of the MenACWY control vaccine.

Remarks on this clone: This clone's antigen is unknown. The input lacks base qualities; no much larger clone sits a single base away.

V is shortened by 3 bases, J by 6 bases, and the region joining them spans 8 bases. Taken from cysteine to phenylalanine, the CDR3 has 12 residues. Only CDR3 DNA remains: 36 bases, in frame from the first base. The CDR3 regions of human TCRbeta chains were analyzed by immunosequencing. Regarding the original processing steps: Repertoire TCRs were matched against a reference library of SARS-CoV-2-specific TCRs generated with the MIRA antigen-specificity platform. Breadth meant the fraction of unique TCRs that were SARS-CoV-2-associated, whereas depth meant the fraction of total T cells that were SARS-CoV-2-associated. Using the MIRA data, every spike-specific TCR was mapped to the spike region that the TCR reacted to and assigned to either a CD4 or a CD8 class. Log10-transformed breadth and depth values were compared by one-way ANOVA with Sidak's multiple comparisons tests. TCRdb took over this immuneACCESS table, retaining in-frame rearrangements with V and J assigned. Such tables are incomplete; in checked studies, under half of the missing clones stem from an unresolved V gene, and the remainder is unexplained. From that table come the V and J calls and clone size; the DNA was used to work out D and trimming. The sample table shows 160,000 or so clones, and about 91% are seen once. Around 4.4% of the sample is in the top ten clones.

The time point label, as the study defines it: baseline before first vaccination. The vaccinee samples were drawn from two UK trials, COV001 and COV002, one of which was a single-blind randomized controlled phase 2/3 trial testing AZD1222 (ChAdOx1 nCoV-19) in healthy adults. For TCRbeta chain sequencing, PBMC samples from trial participants were taken at day 0 and at day 28 after the second dose. Beyond this particular receptor, the publication reports: After two AZD1222 doses, spike-specific TCR breadth and depth were significantly higher than at day 0 and than in MenACWY recipients. Reportedly, almost half of the unique spike-specific TCRs recognized epitopes lying outside the regions that are mutated in the B.1.351 and B.1.1.7 variants. In the small 56-69-year group, the increase in depth fell short of significance, most likely because of low power. Because no day 14 peak-response samples were available, repertoires were characterized only after the peak T cell response. The whole spike protein was spanned by vaccine-associated CD4 TCRs, and dominant responses were seen in regions 160-218 and 743-854. Most participants were white British and females outnumbered males, and the authors suggested that clonal diversity may have been underestimated. Only 5 to 7 AZD1222 recipients were SARS-CoV-2 seropositive at baseline, limiting conclusions about previously exposed vaccinees.

Sample: peripheral blood, taken on day 0 of AZD1222 vaccination. Rearrangement joined TRBV12-3 or TRBV12-4 to TRBJ1-2, with the D gene call left open. The origin of this receptor is an adult in good health. This receptor has the CDR3 CASSLTHHGYTF. The DNA reads TGTGCCAGCAGTTTGACCCACCATGGCTACACCTTC.